This entry features one T cell receptor (beta chain) sequence. What antigen it recognizes has not been identified. Base qualities are not provided; no much larger clone lies one nucleotide away. TCR beta chains were amplified from genomic DNA with the immunoSEQ hsTCRB kit. TCR beta libraries were sequenced on an Illumina MiSeq instrument by the immunoSEQ service. The source study handled its data this way. The immunoSEQ Analyzer was used to analyze the repertoire data. TCRdb stores this immuneACCESS table with in-frame sequences only. Part of the clones is absent; in the studies checked, under half of the shortfall reflects unresolved V genes, and no reason is known for the rest. V, J and clone size derive from that table, while D and trimming were established from the DNA sequence. Counted in this sample were roughly 80,000 clones; about 90% of them appeared once. The ten biggest clones cover approximately 4.8% of the sample.

This sample stems from a study of resident and recirculating memory T cells in vitiligo (dated by TCRdb to the late 2010s). About the investigation overall: For TCR beta sequencing, each of 3 stable vitiligo patients provided PBMCs and epidermis from shave biopsies taken at two lesional sites and two nonlesional sites. Without cell sorting, samples were homogenized immediately before genomic DNA was extracted using the Qiagen DNeasy Blood & Tissue Kit. The goal of the human TCR beta sequencing was to check whether lesional vitiligo skin contained specific clones that differed from the clones found in nonlesional skin and blood. Results the study describes overall, beyond this receptor: Mechanistic studies in the future are needed to assess how much the detected T cell clones and the human Trm pools versus Tcm pools each contribute. TCR sequences were not conserved across biopsy sites or patients, suggesting that different T cell clones infiltrate different lesions, described as private specificity. Overlap and correlation analysis found no significant repertoire overlap between any two biopsies, even biopsies from the same patient, apart from each lesion compared with itself. No single dominant TCR clone was found, and clonality differed from one vitiligo lesion to another.

A patient's vitiligo counted as stable when the lesions had not changed at all during the previous 6 months. Stable patients also had to lack confetti depigmentation, a clinical sign of active vitiligo. Patients who had been treated within the previous three months were excluded. PBMCs were isolated from heparinized blood by Ficoll density gradient centrifugation and then flash-frozen. The germline V gene (reference sequence) sets CDR1 to MNHEY and CDR2 to SMNVEV. The CDR3 sequence holds 14 residues, the cysteine and phenylalanine included. Only the CDR3 region is kept as DNA, spanning 42 bases read in frame from base 1. V has 2 bases trimmed and J has 8 bases trimmed; junction bases matching no gene number 5.

The TCR originated in a male donor with vitiligo. Sequences were obtained from blood. The chain joins TRBV27 to TRBJ2-3; TRBD2 matches 9 bases in the middle. The DNA reads TGTGCCAGCAGTTTAGGCGGGAGGGTTACTACGCAGTATTTT. The translation is CASSLGGRVTTQYF.